Included here is one T cell receptor (beta chain) sequence, with context. This sample was included in a study of cytomegalovirus exposure and HLA in healthy donors. From germline, CDR1 is LGHNA and CDR2 YSLEER. V shed 0 bases and J 5 bases; nucleotides not matched to a gene: 3. The CDR3 runs to 15 residues. PCR employed 60 Vbeta and 13 Jbeta primers. The table came from immunoSEQ multiplex PCR; TCRdb's copy has only in-frame clones and leaves some out. This sample has 180,000 or so clones, with 75% to 80% found just once. The chain joins TRBV4-3 to TRBJ1-5; 8 bases match TRBD1. This TCR was sampled from a man aged 50 or older in good health and CMV-seropositive. The sequenced sample consisted of PBMCs. CDR3 sequence reads: CASSQDAGGDQPQHF. The CDR3 DNA follows: TGCGCCAGCAGCCAAGATGCAGGGGGCGATCAGCCCCAGCATTTT.